This section outlines one T cell receptor beta chain sequence together with its context. Its cognate antigen is unknown. This sample was taken from a study of response to subunit inactivated influenza vaccine. Study-level results: That few new T cells are recruited by each seasonal influenza vaccination was the authors' suggestion.

Each CDR3 protein gets one entry after TCRdb re-called the RT-PCR reads with MiXCR. The sample consists of 500,000 or so distinct CDR3 sequences, 15% to 20% of them appearing once. This TCR was recovered from a man between 50 and 69 years old who received an inactivated influenza vaccine. The sequencing used CD4+ T cells sorted from PBMCs, collected around 25 months after vaccination.

The CDR3: CASSRTVNEQFF. In DNA, the CDR3 is TGTGCCAGCAGCCGGACAGTTAATGAGCAGTTCTTC. The rearrangement uses TRBV11-3 and TRBJ2-1; a weak D match, TRBD1 (6 bases). The germline CDR1 and CDR2 sequences are SGHNT and YENEEA. The CDR3 extends over 12 amino acids. Trimming pared 5 bases from V and 7 bases from J, leaving 9 bases between.